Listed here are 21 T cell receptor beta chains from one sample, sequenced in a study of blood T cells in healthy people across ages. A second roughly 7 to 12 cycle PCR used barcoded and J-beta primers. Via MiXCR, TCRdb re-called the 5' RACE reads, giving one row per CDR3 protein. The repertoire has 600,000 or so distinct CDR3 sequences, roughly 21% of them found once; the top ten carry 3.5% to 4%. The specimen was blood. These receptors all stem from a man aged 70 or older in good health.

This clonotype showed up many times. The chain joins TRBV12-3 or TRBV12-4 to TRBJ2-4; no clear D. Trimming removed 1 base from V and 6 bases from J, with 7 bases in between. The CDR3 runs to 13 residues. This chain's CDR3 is CASSLVLGNIQYF. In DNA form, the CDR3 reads TGTGCCAGCAGTTTAGTCCTAGGAAACATTCAGTACTTC.

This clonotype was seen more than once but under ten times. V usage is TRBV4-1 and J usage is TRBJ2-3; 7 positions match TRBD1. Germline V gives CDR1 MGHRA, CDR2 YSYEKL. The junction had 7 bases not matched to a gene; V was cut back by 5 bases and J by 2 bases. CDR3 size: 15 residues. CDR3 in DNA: TGCGCCAGCAGCTCACCGGGACAGACCACAGATACGCAGTATTTT. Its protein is CASSSPGQTTDTQYF.

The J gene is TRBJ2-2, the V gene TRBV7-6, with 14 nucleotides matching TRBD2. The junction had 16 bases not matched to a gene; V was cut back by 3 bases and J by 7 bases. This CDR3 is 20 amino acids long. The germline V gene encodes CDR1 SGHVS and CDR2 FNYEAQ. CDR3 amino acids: CASSFSGTSGSTAASGELFF. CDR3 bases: TGTGCCAGCAGCTTCTCCGGGACTAGCGGGAGTACGGCGGCTAGCGGGGAGCTGTTTTTT.

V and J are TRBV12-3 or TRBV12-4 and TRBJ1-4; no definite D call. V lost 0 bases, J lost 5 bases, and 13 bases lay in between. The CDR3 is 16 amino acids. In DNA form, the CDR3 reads TGTGCCAGCAGTTTAGCTTCCGAGTATTTCAATGAAAAACTGTTTTTT. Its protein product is CASSLASEYFNEKLFF.

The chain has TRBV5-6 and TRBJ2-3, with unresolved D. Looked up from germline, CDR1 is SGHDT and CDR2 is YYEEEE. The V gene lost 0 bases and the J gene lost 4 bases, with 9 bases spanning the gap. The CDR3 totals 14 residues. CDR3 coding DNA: TGTGCCAGCAGCTTGGCGGGTTTTGCAGATACGCAGTATTTT. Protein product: CASSLAGFADTQYF.

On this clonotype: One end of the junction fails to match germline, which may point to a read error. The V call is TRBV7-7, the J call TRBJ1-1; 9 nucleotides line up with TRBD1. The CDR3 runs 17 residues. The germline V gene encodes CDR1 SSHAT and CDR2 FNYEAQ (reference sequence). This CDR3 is CASSSGTGLVPNTEAFF. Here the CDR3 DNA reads TGTGCTAGCAGCTCCGGGACAGGGTTGGTTCCGAACACTGAAGCTTTCTTT.

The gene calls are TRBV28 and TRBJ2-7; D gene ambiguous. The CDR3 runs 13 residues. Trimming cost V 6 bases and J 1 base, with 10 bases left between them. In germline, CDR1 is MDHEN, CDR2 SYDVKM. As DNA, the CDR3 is TGTGCCAGCAGATCGACTGATTCCTACGAGCAGTACTTC. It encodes CASRSTDSYEQYF. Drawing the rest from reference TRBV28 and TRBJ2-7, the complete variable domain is DVKVTQSSRYLVKRTGEKVFLECVQDMDHENMFWYRQDPGLGLRLIYFSYDVKMKEKGDIPEGYSVSREKKERFSLILESASTNQTSMYLCASRSTDSYEQYFGPGTRLTVT.

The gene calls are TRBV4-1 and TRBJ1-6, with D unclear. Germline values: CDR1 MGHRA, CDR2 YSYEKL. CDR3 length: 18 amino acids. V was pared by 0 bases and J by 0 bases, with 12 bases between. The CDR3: CASSQEENSSSYNSPLHF. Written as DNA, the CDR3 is TGCGCCAGCAGCCAAGAAGAGAACAGTAGCTCCTATAATTCACCCCTCCACTTT.

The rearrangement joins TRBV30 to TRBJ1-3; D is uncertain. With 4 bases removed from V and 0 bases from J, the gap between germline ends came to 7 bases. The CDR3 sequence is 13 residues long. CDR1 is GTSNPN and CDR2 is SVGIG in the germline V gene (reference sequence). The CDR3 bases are TGTGCCTGGACTTGGAGCTCTGGAAACACCATATATTTT. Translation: CAWTWSSGNTIYF.

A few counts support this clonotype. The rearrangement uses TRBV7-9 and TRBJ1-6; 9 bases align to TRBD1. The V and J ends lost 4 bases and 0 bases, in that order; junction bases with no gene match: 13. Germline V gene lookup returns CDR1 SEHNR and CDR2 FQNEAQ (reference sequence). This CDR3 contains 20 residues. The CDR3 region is CASSYETGTGTSSYNSPLHF. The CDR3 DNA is TGTGCCAGCAGCTACGAAACGGGGACAGGGACGAGCTCCTATAATTCACCCCTCCACTTT.

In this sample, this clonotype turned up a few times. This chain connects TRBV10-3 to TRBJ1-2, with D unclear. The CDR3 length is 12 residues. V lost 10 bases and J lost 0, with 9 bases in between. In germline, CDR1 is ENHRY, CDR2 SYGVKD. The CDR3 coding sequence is TGTGCCACCGAGGCCCCTAACTATGGCTACACCTTC. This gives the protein CATEAPNYGYTF.

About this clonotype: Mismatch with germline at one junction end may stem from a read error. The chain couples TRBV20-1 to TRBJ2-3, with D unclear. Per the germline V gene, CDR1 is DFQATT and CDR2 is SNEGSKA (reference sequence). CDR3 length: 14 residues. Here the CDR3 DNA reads TGCTGTGCTCCGTCAATATATAGCACAGATACGCAGTATTTT. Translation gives CCAPSIYSTDTQYF.

The CDR3 region is CASRPPGPSTGELFF. CDR3 DNA sequence: TGTGCCAGCAGGCCTCCAGGCCCGAGCACCGGGGAGCTGTTTTTT. This chain joins TRBV28 and TRBJ2-2; no reliable D call. The V gene's germline CDR1 is MDHEN and CDR2 SYDVKM. V shed 6 bases and J shed 4 bases, with 15 bases lying between them. The CDR3 is 15 amino acids.

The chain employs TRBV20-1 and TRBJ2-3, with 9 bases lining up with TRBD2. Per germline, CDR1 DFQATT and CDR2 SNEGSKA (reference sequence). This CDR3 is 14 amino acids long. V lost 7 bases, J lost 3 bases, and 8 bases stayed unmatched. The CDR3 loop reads CSVLGLAGTDTQYF. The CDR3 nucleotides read TGCAGTGTCCTGGGGCTAGCGGGAACAGATACGCAGTATTTT.

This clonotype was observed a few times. In DNA, the CDR3 is TGCGCCAGCAGCTCAAGCTCCGGGACGGTATACAATGAGCAGTTCTTC. This encodes CASSSSSGTVYNEQFF. The V and J genes are TRBV5-1 and TRBJ2-1; D is tentatively TRBD1 or TRBD2 (5 bases each). Trimming stripped 3 bases from V and 4 bases from J, with 17 bases between. This CDR3 contains 16 residues. Germline V gives CDR1 SGHRS, CDR2 YFSETQ.

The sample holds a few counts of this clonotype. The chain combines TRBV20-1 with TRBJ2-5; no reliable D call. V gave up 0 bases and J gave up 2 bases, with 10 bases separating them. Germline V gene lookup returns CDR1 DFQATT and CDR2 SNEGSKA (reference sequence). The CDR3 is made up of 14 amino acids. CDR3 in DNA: TGCAGTGCTAGAGATGGGGAAATTCAAGAGACCCAGTACTTC. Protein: CSARDGEIQETQYF.

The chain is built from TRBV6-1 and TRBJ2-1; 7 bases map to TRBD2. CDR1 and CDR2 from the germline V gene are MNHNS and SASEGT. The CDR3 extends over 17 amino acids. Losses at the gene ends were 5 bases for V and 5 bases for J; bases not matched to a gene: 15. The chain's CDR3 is CASSNLLATEWDNEQFF. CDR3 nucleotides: TGTGCCAGCAGTAATTTACTAGCGACGGAATGGGACAATGAGCAGTTCTTC.

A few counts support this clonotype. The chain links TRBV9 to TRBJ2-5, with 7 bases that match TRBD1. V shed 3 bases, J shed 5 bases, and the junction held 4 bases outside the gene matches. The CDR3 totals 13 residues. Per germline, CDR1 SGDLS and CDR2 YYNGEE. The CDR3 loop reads CASSAGQLETQYF. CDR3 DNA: TGTGCCAGCAGCGCGGGACAGTTGGAGACCCAGTACTTC. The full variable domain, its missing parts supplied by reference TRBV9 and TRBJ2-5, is DSGVTQTPKHLITATGQRVTLRCSPRSGDLSVYWYQQSLDQGLQFLIQYYNGEERAKGNILERFSAQQFPDLHSELNLSSLELGDSALYFCASSAGQLETQYFGPGTRLLVL.

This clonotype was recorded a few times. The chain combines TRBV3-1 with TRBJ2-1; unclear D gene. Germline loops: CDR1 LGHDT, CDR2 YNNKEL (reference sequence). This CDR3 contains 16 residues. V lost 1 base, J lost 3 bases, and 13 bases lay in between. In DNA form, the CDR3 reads TGTGCCAGCAGCCAAGTGGCCCTACGAAACTACAATGAGCAGTTCTTC. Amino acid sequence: CASSQVALRNYNEQFF.

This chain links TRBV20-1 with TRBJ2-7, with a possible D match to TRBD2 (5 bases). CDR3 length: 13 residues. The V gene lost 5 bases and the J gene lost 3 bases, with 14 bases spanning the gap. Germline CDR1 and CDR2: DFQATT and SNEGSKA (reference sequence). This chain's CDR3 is CSALEDSYYEQYF. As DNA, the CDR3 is TGCAGTGCTCTGGAGGACTCGTACTACGAGCAGTACTTC.

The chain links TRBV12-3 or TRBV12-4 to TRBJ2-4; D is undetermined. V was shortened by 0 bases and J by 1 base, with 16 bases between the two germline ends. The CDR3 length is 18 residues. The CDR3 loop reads CASSLALRAIGAKNIQYF. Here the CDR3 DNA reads TGTGCCAGCAGTTTAGCGCTCCGAGCTATAGGGGCCAAAAACATTCAGTACTTC.